These T cell receptor beta chains were read from a single sample in a study of cytomegalovirus exposure and HLA in healthy donors. Here immunoSEQ multiplex PCR was the method, and the copy in TCRdb shows in-frame clones only, minus some. The sample data list approximately 96,000 clones. Input material: PBMCs. These receptors were obtained from a girl aged 5 to 17 in good health and CMV-seropositive. Both conserved end residues are part of each CDR3. Each record gives: J gene, D gene, V gene, CDR3 DNA, CDR3 protein. D genes are given only for firm matches.

j_call: TRBJ2-3; d_call: TRBD2; v_call: TRBV13; cdr3_nt: TGTGCCAGCAGCTCCGCCGCAGGCGGGGGGGCGACAGATACGCAGTATTTT; cdr3_aa: CASSSAAGGGATDTQYF
j_call: TRBJ2-1; d_call: .; v_call: TRBV7-3; cdr3_nt: TGTGCCAGCAGCTTGACTTACAATGAGCAGTTCTTC; cdr3_aa: CASSLTYNEQFF
j_call: TRBJ1-1; d_call: .; v_call: TRBV5-1; cdr3_nt: TGCGCCAGCAGCTTGGCCGGAGCGAACACTGAAGCTTTCTTT; cdr3_aa: CASSLAGANTEAFF
j_call: TRBJ2-1; d_call: TRBD1; v_call: TRBV7-9; cdr3_nt: TGTGCCAGCATGGGACAGGGGGCTTACAATGAGCAGTTCTTC; cdr3_aa: CASMGQGAYNEQFF
j_call: TRBJ1-1; d_call: .; v_call: TRBV5-5; cdr3_nt: TGTGCCAGCAGCTTGGAGGAGACGGCGGAAGCTTTCTTT; cdr3_aa: CASSLEETAEAFF
j_call: TRBJ1-1; d_call: .; v_call: TRBV18; cdr3_nt: TGTGCCAGCTTGCAGGGGCCGGTTGGTGACACTGAAGATTTCTTT; cdr3_aa: CASLQGPVGDTEDFF
j_call: TRBJ1-6; d_call: TRBD1; v_call: TRBV15; cdr3_nt: TGTGCCACCAGCAGAGCGACAGGGGTGAATTCACCCCTCCACTTT; cdr3_aa: CATSRATGVNSPLHF
j_call: TRBJ2-6; d_call: .; v_call: TRBV15; cdr3_nt: TGTGCCACCAGCGTAACAGGCTTGGTCTCTGGGGCCAACGTCCTGACTTTC; cdr3_aa: CATSVTGLVSGANVLTF
j_call: TRBJ1-6; d_call: TRBD1; v_call: TRBV2; cdr3_nt: TGTGCCAGCAGTGAAGACGGACAGGGACTTGGGTCACCCCTCCACTTT; cdr3_aa: CASSEDGQGLGSPLHF
j_call: TRBJ2-2; d_call: TRBD2; v_call: TRBV5-6; cdr3_nt: TGTGCCAGCAGCCTTCGACTAGCGGGGGGCACCGGGGAGCTGTTTTTT; cdr3_aa: CASSLRLAGGTGELFF
j_call: TRBJ1-1; d_call: .; v_call: TRBV9; cdr3_nt: TGTGCCAGCAGCGTAGTTCATGGAGGAACTGAAGCTTTCTTT; cdr3_aa: CASSVVHGGTEAFF
j_call: TRBJ2-2; d_call: .; v_call: TRBV13; cdr3_nt: TGTGCCAGCAGCGCCCTAGACACCGGGGAGCTGTTTTTT; cdr3_aa: CASSALDTGELFF
j_call: TRBJ1-2; d_call: .; v_call: TRBV19; cdr3_nt: TGTGCCAGTAGTATAGGAGGATACAGGGAATCAAACTATGGCTACACCTTC; cdr3_aa: CASSIGGYRESNYGYTF
j_call: TRBJ2-5; d_call: .; v_call: TRBV6-1; cdr3_nt: TGTGCCAGCACGAAAAGCCCAGGGGCTCAAGAGACCCAGTACTTC; cdr3_aa: CASTKSPGAQETQYF
j_call: TRBJ2-5; d_call: TRBD2; v_call: TRBV5-1; cdr3_nt: TGCGCCAGCAGCCCCGAGAGGGCGGGGGGGCCGGGCCAGTACTTC; cdr3_aa: CASSPERAGGPGQYF
j_call: TRBJ1-6; d_call: TRBD1; v_call: TRBV30; cdr3_nt: TGTGCCTGGAGTGTAAACGGACAGGGCCCAGCTTCACCCCTACACTTT; cdr3_aa: CAWSVNGQGPASPLHF
j_call: TRBJ2-7; d_call: TRBD1; v_call: TRBV14; cdr3_nt: TGTGCCAGCAGCCAAGAGAGGGGGACAGCGGCTAGCGAGCAGTACTTC; cdr3_aa: CASSQERGTAASEQYF
j_call: TRBJ2-7; d_call: TRBD2; v_call: TRBV18; cdr3_nt: TGTGCCAGCTCACCACGGGGTGGGACTAGCGGTTCATACGAGCAGTACTTC; cdr3_aa: CASSPRGGTSGSYEQYF
j_call: TRBJ2-1; d_call: .; v_call: TRBV4-2; cdr3_nt: TGTGCCAGCAGCCACGAAGCCACCACTTCCTACAATGAGCAGTTCTTC; cdr3_aa: CASSHEATTSYNEQFF
j_call: TRBJ1-4; d_call: .; v_call: TRBV5-1; cdr3_nt: TGCGCCAGCAGCTTGACAGGGAGTGAGGAAAAACTGTTTTTT; cdr3_aa: CASSLTGSEEKLFF
j_call: TRBJ1-1; d_call: TRBD1; v_call: TRBV10-3; cdr3_nt: TGTGCCATCAGTGAGTCGTGGGCAGGGGGCACTGAAGCTTTCTTT; cdr3_aa: CAISESWAGGTEAFF
j_call: TRBJ2-5; d_call: TRBD2; v_call: TRBV7-2; cdr3_nt: TGTGCCAGCAGCTCGAGACTAGCGGGGGGCCCGGAGACCCAGTACTTC; cdr3_aa: CASSSRLAGGPETQYF
j_call: TRBJ2-7; d_call: .; v_call: TRBV5-6; cdr3_nt: TGTGCCAGCAGTTCCAGGGATGAGGCCGAGCAGTACTTC; cdr3_aa: CASSSRDEAEQYF
j_call: TRBJ2-3; d_call: TRBD2; v_call: TRBV5-1; cdr3_nt: TGCGCCAGCAGCCAAAGGACTAGCGGGGGGGTTGATACGCAGTATTTT; cdr3_aa: CASSQRTSGGVDTQYF
j_call: TRBJ2-1; d_call: TRBD2; v_call: TRBV15; cdr3_nt: TGTGCCACCAGCAGTAGCGGGGGGGCGGTACATGAGCAGTTCTTC; cdr3_aa: CATSSSGGAVHEQFF
j_call: TRBJ1-1; d_call: .; v_call: TRBV5-5; cdr3_nt: TGTGCCACCTCACAAGGGGCGAACACTGAAGCTTTCTTT; cdr3_aa: CATSQGANTEAFF
j_call: TRBJ2-7; d_call: TRBD1; v_call: TRBV9; cdr3_nt: TGTGCCAGCAGCCTCGCCGGGACAGGGTTAGACGAGCAGTACTTC; cdr3_aa: CASSLAGTGLDEQYF
j_call: TRBJ1-5; d_call: TRBD1; v_call: TRBV18; cdr3_nt: TGTGCCAGCTCCTTTGGACAGGACCCAAATCAGCCCCAGCATTTT; cdr3_aa: CASSFGQDPNQPQHF
j_call: TRBJ2-2; d_call: TRBD2; v_call: TRBV4-3; cdr3_nt: TGCGCCAGCAGCCAAGATCATAGGGGTAGCGGGGGCCTCGGGGAGCTGTTTTTT; cdr3_aa: CASSQDHRGSGGLGELFF
j_call: TRBJ1-4; d_call: TRBD1; v_call: TRBV4-2; cdr3_nt: TGTGCCAGCCTCCGACAGGGGCTTGCAACTAATGAAAAACTGTTTTTT; cdr3_aa: CASLRQGLATNEKLFF
j_call: TRBJ2-1; d_call: TRBD2; v_call: TRBV29-1; cdr3_nt: TGCAGCGTTGCGGGGGGGGGTAGCAATGAGCAGTTCTTC; cdr3_aa: CSVAGGGSNEQFF
j_call: TRBJ2-7; d_call: TRBD1; v_call: TRBV5-6; cdr3_nt: TGTGCCAGCAGCCCGACAGGGACCTCCTACGAGCAGTACTTC; cdr3_aa: CASSPTGTSYEQYF
j_call: TRBJ1-2; d_call: .; v_call: TRBV2; cdr3_nt: TGTGCCAGCTTAGATTTATCATATGGCTACACCTTC; cdr3_aa: CASLDLSYGYTF
j_call: TRBJ1-2; d_call: .; v_call: TRBV27; cdr3_nt: TGTGCCAGCAGTCCCAGGAGTAGCGGCTATGGCTACACCTTC; cdr3_aa: CASSPRSSGYGYTF
j_call: TRBJ1-2; d_call: TRBD1; v_call: TRBV9; cdr3_nt: TGTGCCAGCAGCGGCCCCGGGACAGGGGGCTATGGCTACACCTTC; cdr3_aa: CASSGPGTGGYGYTF
j_call: TRBJ2-2; d_call: .; v_call: TRBV5-1; cdr3_nt: TGCGCCAGCAGCTCTAGCTCGGGGACCGGGGAGCTGTTTTTT; cdr3_aa: CASSSSSGTGELFF
j_call: TRBJ2-7; d_call: .; v_call: TRBV5-1; cdr3_nt: TGCGCCAGCAGCGGGGGGGCCTGGGACGAGCAGTACTTC; cdr3_aa: CASSGGAWDEQYF
j_call: TRBJ1-1; d_call: TRBD1; v_call: TRBV10-3; cdr3_nt: TGTGCCATCAGGAACGACAGGGGGGGCACTGAAGCTTTCTTT; cdr3_aa: CAIRNDRGGTEAFF
j_call: TRBJ1-4; d_call: .; v_call: TRBV7-2; cdr3_nt: TGTGCCAGCAGCAGCAGGTGGAACGGAAAACTGTTTTTT; cdr3_aa: CASSSRWNGKLFF
j_call: TRBJ1-4; d_call: .; v_call: TRBV6-6; cdr3_nt: TGTGCCAGCAGTTCCACCTTGGGGACTACTAATGAAAAACTGTTTTTT; cdr3_aa: CASSSTLGTTNEKLFF
j_call: TRBJ1-1; d_call: TRBD1; v_call: TRBV11-3; cdr3_nt: TGTGCCAGCAGCCCCCCAACAGGAGGGGGCGGACTGCCTTTCTTT; cdr3_aa: CASSPPTGGGGLPFF
j_call: TRBJ1-6; d_call: TRBD1; v_call: TRBV9; cdr3_nt: TGTGCCAGCAGCCCCAACCCCGGGACAGGGCGTTCACCCCTCCACTTT; cdr3_aa: CASSPNPGTGRSPLHF
j_call: TRBJ1-5; d_call: TRBD1; v_call: TRBV4-1; cdr3_nt: TGCGCCAGCAGCCAACCCGGACAGGAAGGGACTCAGCCCCAGCATTTT; cdr3_aa: CASSQPGQEGTQPQHF
j_call: TRBJ2-5; d_call: TRBD1; v_call: TRBV6-5; cdr3_nt: TGTGCCAGCAGTTACAGACAGGGTAGGGGCCAAGAGACCCAGTACTTC; cdr3_aa: CASSYRQGRGQETQYF
j_call: TRBJ1-2; d_call: TRBD1; v_call: TRBV5-1; cdr3_nt: TGCGCCAGCAGCCTTGGACAGGGGAATGGCTACACCTTC; cdr3_aa: CASSLGQGNGYTF
j_call: TRBJ2-1; d_call: .; v_call: TRBV28; cdr3_nt: TGTGCCAGCAGTTTAGGGGGCCCGTCCGTGGATGAGCAGTTCTTC; cdr3_aa: CASSLGGPSVDEQFF
j_call: TRBJ2-2; d_call: .; v_call: TRBV9; cdr3_nt: TGTGCCAGCAGCGACTCGAACACCGGGGAGCTGTTTTTT; cdr3_aa: CASSDSNTGELFF
j_call: TRBJ1-6; d_call: .; v_call: TRBV19; cdr3_nt: TGTGCCAGCAGGGGAATCGCCTATAATTCACCCCTCCACTTT; cdr3_aa: CASRGIAYNSPLHF
j_call: TRBJ1-1; d_call: .; v_call: TRBV2; cdr3_nt: TGTGCCAGCAGCGATTCGATGAGGGAAGCTTTCTTT; cdr3_aa: CASSDSMREAFF
j_call: TRBJ1-2; d_call: TRBD1; v_call: TRBV9; cdr3_nt: TGTGCCAGCAGCGTAGACCCGACAGGGGGCCGCTATGGCTACACCTTC; cdr3_aa: CASSVDPTGGRYGYTF
j_call: TRBJ1-1; d_call: TRBD1; v_call: TRBV7-2; cdr3_nt: TGTGCCAGCAGCTTAAAGGCAGGGGGCACGAACACTGAAGCTTTCTTT; cdr3_aa: CASSLKAGGTNTEAFF
j_call: TRBJ2-2; d_call: TRBD1; v_call: TRBV9; cdr3_nt: TGTGCCAGCAGCCCGCGGACAGGGGGGAACACCGGGGAGCTGTTTTTT; cdr3_aa: CASSPRTGGNTGELFF
j_call: TRBJ1-1; d_call: .; v_call: TRBV7-2; cdr3_nt: TGTGCCAGCAGCTTAGAGAGGAGCGCTGAAGCTTTCTTT; cdr3_aa: CASSLERSAEAFF
j_call: TRBJ2-2; d_call: .; v_call: TRBV15; cdr3_nt: TGTGCCACCAGCAGAAACAGGAACACCGGGGAGCTGTTTTTT; cdr3_aa: CATSRNRNTGELFF
j_call: TRBJ1-1; d_call: .; v_call: TRBV4-1; cdr3_nt: TGCGCCAGCAGCCAACCGGGATTGGGGAACACTGAAGCTTTCTTT; cdr3_aa: CASSQPGLGNTEAFF